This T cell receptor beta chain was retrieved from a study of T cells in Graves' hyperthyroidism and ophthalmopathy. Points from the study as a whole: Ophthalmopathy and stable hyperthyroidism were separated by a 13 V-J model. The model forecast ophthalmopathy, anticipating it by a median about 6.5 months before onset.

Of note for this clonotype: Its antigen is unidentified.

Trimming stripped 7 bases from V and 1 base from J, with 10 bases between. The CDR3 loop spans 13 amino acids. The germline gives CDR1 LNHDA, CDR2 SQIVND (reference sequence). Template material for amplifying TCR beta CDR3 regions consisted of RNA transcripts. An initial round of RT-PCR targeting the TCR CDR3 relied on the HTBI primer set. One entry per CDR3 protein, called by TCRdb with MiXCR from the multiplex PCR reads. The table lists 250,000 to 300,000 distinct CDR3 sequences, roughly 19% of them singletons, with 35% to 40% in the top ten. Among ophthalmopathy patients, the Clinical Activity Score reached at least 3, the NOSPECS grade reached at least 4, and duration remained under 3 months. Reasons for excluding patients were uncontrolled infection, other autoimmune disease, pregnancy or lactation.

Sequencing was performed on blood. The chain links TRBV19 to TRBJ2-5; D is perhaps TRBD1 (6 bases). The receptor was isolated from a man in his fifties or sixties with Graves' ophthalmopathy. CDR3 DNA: TGTGCCAGTACGGGACACCCCCAAGAGACCCAGTACTTC. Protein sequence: CASTGHPQETQYF.